These 28 T cell receptor beta chains share one sample of origin, sequenced in a study of patients and donors after allogeneic stem cell transplantation. TCRdb itself ran the RT-PCR reads through MiXCR, one entry per CDR3 protein. This sample has roughly 880,000 distinct CDR3 sequences, with roughly 18% found just once. The sample comprised blood, either unsorted or a sorted T cell fraction (not recorded which). The receptor source for this set is a human donor who was either an allogeneic HSCT recipient or a stem cell or donor lymphocyte infusion donor (not recorded which). It is not recorded whose cells these are; they may come from a transplant donor.

This clonotype was counted many times. The chain uses TRBV5-6 and TRBJ2-5; 9 nucleotides agree with TRBD1. The CDR3 is made up of 16 amino acids. Germline V CDR1 and CDR2: SGHDT, YYEEEE. Unmatched junction bases numbered 11, after V lost 4 bases and J lost 4 bases. The CDR3 is CASSPPWGQGVETQYF. CDR3 DNA: TGTGCCAGCAGCCCTCCTTGGGGACAGGGCGTAGAGACCCAGTACTTC.

This clonotype showed up just a few times. The chain carries TRBV5-8 and TRBJ2-3, with TRBD2 identical over 10 bases. Trimming cost V 0 bases and J 4 bases; bases outside gene matches: 5. The CDR3 runs to 16 residues. Germline loops: CDR1 SGHTS, CDR2 YDEGEE. CDR3 coding DNA: TGTGCCAGCAGCTTGGGGCCTAGCGGGAGCTCAGATACGCAGTATTTT. Translated: CASSLGPSGSSDTQYF. Full variable domain (rest looked up from reference TRBV5-8 and TRBJ2-3): EAGVTQSPTHLIKTRGQQATLRCSPISGHTSVYWYQQALGLGLQFLLWYDEGEERNRGNFPPRFSGRQFPNYSSELNVNALELEDSALYLCASSLGPSGSSDTQYFGPGTRLTVL.

This clonotype has a handful of counts. The rearrangement joins TRBV30 to TRBJ2-1; 7 bases agree with TRBD2. The V segment lost 7 bases and the J segment 7 bases; nucleotides outside the gene matches: 10. The CDR3 contains 13 residues. Germline CDR1 and CDR2: GTSNPN and SVGIG (reference sequence). CDR3 sequence: CAFLGLVGNEQFF. CDR3 nucleotide sequence: TGTGCCTTCCTAGGACTAGTTGGGAATGAGCAGTTCTTC.

This rearrangement joins TRBV6-5 to TRBJ2-7, with TRBD2 matching over 7 bases. J was trimmed by 6 bases and V by 2 bases; bases with no gene match: 7. The germline CDR1 and CDR2 sequences are MNHEY and SVGAGI. CDR3 length: 14 amino acids. The CDR3 DNA is TGTGCCAGCAGTTACGGTGGGGGAGGGAGCGAGCAGTACTTC. The encoded protein is CASSYGGGGSEQYF.

This clonotype was observed a few times. The CDR3 reads CSAPTAQETQYF. Written as DNA, the CDR3 is TGCAGCGCCCCGACAGCTCAAGAGACCCAGTACTTC. The gene calls are TRBV29-1 and TRBJ2-5; maybe TRBD1 (5 bases). The V end lost 7 bases, the J end lost 2 bases, and 11 bases lay between the germline ends. The germline CDR1 and CDR2 sequences are SQVTM and ANQGSEA. CDR3 size: 12 residues.

V and J are TRBV7-8 and TRBJ2-3; possibly TRBD2 for D (7 bases). CDR3 length: 19 amino acids. V was clipped by 0 bases and J by 0 bases, with 19 bases between them. From germline, CDR1 is SGHVS and CDR2 FQNEAQ. As DNA, the CDR3 is TGTGCCAGCAGCTTAGCGCGGATCGGCGGGGGCCTTAGCACAGATACGCAGTATTTT. Protein product: CASSLARIGGGLSTDTQYF.

This chain links TRBV18 with TRBJ2-3; TRBD2 is a possible D gene (7 bases). CDR3 size: 17 residues. CDR1 and CDR2 (germline): KGHSH, LQKENI. Trimming removed 6 bases at V and 0 bases at J, with 19 bases between. CDR3 protein: CASSPKIRGASTDTQYF. The CDR3 DNA follows: TGTGCCAGCTCCCCTAAGATCCGGGGGGCTAGCACAGATACGCAGTATTTT.

This clonotype occurred a few times. The chain uses TRBV12-3 or TRBV12-4 and TRBJ2-1; 10 nucleotides agree with TRBD2. V lost 3 bases and J lost 8; bases outside the gene matches: 7. The CDR3 is 15 residues long. CDR3 amino acids: CASSFLAGAGDEQFF. CDR3 nucleotide sequence: TGTGCCAGCAGTTTTCTAGCGGGGGCGGGGGATGAGCAGTTCTTC.

V usage is TRBV2 and J usage is TRBJ1-3; no reliable D call. Germline V lookup: CDR1 SNHLY, CDR2 FYNNEI. The V and J ends lost 7 bases and 2 bases respectively, with 9 bases between them. The CDR3 spans 13 residues. CDR3: CASKEAPGNTIYF. DNA for the CDR3: TGTGCCAGCAAAGAAGCCCCTGGAAACACCATATATTTT.

In this sample, this clonotype turned up a few times. The chain employs TRBV24-1 and TRBJ2-1; 7 positions agree with TRBD2. The CDR3 sequence is 15 residues long. CDR1 and CDR2 from the germline V gene are KGHDR and SFDVKD. Germline trimming cut 3 bases from V and 2 bases from J; bases unmatched to any gene: 3. The CDR3 loop reads CATSDGGLTYNEQFF. The CDR3 region has the DNA TGTGCCACCAGTGATGGGGGACTAACCTACAATGAGCAGTTCTTC.

This chain links TRBV11-1 with TRBJ2-6; perhaps TRBD1 as D (6 bases). The CDR3 length is 20 residues. The V end was cut by 7 bases, the J end by 0 bases, with 25 bases between. CDR1 is SGHAT, CDR2 FQDESV, per germline (reference sequence). CDR3 loop: CASTHVGRTDFFSGANVLTF. As DNA, the CDR3 is TGTGCCAGCACCCATGTGGGCCGGACAGATTTCTTCTCTGGGGCCAACGTCCTGACTTTC.

The rearrangement links TRBV15 to TRBJ2-5; 11 positions match TRBD2. This CDR3 has 14 amino acids. The V gene end was trimmed by 8 bases and the J gene end by 1 base; junction bases not matched to a gene: 3. Germline loops: CDR1 LNHNV, CDR2 YYDKDF (reference sequence). The CDR3 protein is CATSTSGGQETQYF. CDR3 DNA: TGTGCCACCTCCACTAGCGGGGGCCAAGAGACCCAGTACTTC.

The V and J genes are TRBV24-1 and TRBJ1-2, with D hard to call. This CDR3 comprises 14 residues. V lost 4 bases and J lost 3, with 11 bases in between. Germline CDR1 and CDR2: KGHDR and SFDVKD. The CDR3 reads CATSDTGWDYGYTF. For the CDR3, the DNA is TGTGCCACCAGTGACACGGGTTGGGACTATGGCTACACCTTC.

This clonotype was detected only a few times. The V gene is TRBV12-3 or TRBV12-4, the J gene TRBJ2-1; 12 positions agree with TRBD2. J was trimmed by 9 bases and V by 5 bases; bases with no gene match: 8. The CDR3 spans 15 residues. In DNA, the CDR3 is TGTGCCAGCAGTCCTGGACTAGCGGGACGTTTTGAGCAGTTCTTC. Translation: CASSPGLAGRFEQFF.

The genes are TRBV13 and TRBJ2-1; TRBD2 agrees at 12 bases. V trimming: 5 bases; J trimming: 9 bases; junction bases outside the gene matches: 11. The V gene's germline CDR1 is PRHDT and CDR2 FYEKMQ (reference sequence). CDR3 length equals 16 residues. The CDR3, as DNA: TGTGCCAGCAGCCCAGACGGGCTAGCGGGAGGGGTTGAGCAGTTCTTC. It codes for CASSPDGLAGGVEQFF.

This clonotype was observed a few times. The CDR3 region is CASSRGGQDTQYF. The CDR3 DNA is TGTGCCAGCAGTCGGGGGGGCCAAGATACGCAGTATTTT. The chain is built from TRBV12-3 or TRBV12-4 and TRBJ2-3; 8 bases agree with TRBD2. J gave up 5 bases and V 5 bases, and 3 bases lay outside the gene matches. The CDR3 covers 13 residues.

This clonotype was recorded only once. The rearrangement uses TRBV3-1 and TRBJ2-7, with D hard to call. CDR1 and CDR2 from the germline V gene are LGHDT and YNNKEL (reference sequence). Trimming pared 3 bases from V and 4 bases from J, leaving 7 bases between. The CDR3 consists of 12 residues. The CDR3: CASSQAVYEQYF. The CDR3 region has the DNA TGTGCCAGCAGCCAGGCCGTGTACGAGCAGTACTTC.

The chain is built from TRBV27 and TRBJ2-2, with 8 bases matching TRBD1. J lost 0 bases, V lost 3 bases, and 3 bases had no gene match. This CDR3 has 16 residues. Germline V gene data show CDR1 as MNHEY and CDR2 as SMNVEV (reference sequence). This CDR3 is CASSLDRAPNTGELFF. The CDR3 DNA follows: TGTGCCAGCAGTTTGGACAGGGCCCCGAACACCGGGGAGCTGTTTTTT.

In its sample, this clonotype was seen a few times. This chain joins TRBV5-1 and TRBJ1-6; D is perhaps TRBD1 (5 bases). V lost 0 bases to trimming and J lost 9 bases, with 13 bases between them. CDR1 SGHRS and CDR2 YFSETQ come from the germline V gene. This CDR3 has 15 amino acids. The CDR3 here is CASSLGRDGISPLHF. CDR3 nucleotides: TGCGCCAGCAGCTTGGGGCGGGACGGAATTTCACCCCTCCACTTT.

This clonotype has just a few counts. The V gene is TRBV5-1, the J gene TRBJ2-3, with 14 positions matching TRBD2. This CDR3 region has 17 residues. Per the germline V gene, CDR1 is SGHRS and CDR2 is YFSETQ. Unmatched junction bases numbered 3, after V lost 3 bases and J lost 0 bases. As DNA, the CDR3 is TGCGCCAGCAGCTCGGGACTAGCGGGGGTTAGCACAGATACGCAGTATTTT. Translating gives CASSSGLAGVSTDTQYF.

This clonotype was counted many times. This chain uses TRBV29-1 with TRBJ1-5; D is unresolved. Trimming left V 4 bases short and J 0 bases short, with 7 bases between. This CDR3 contains 13 residues. Germline CDR1 SQVTM, CDR2 ANQGSEA. CDR3 nucleotide sequence: TGCAGCGTTGTCAGTGATAGCAATCAGCCCCAGCATTTT. Translated: CSVVSDSNQPQHF. The full variable domain, in which reference TRBV29-1 and TRBJ1-5 provide the parts outside the CDR3, is SAVISQKPSRDICQRGTSLTIQCQVDSQVTMMFWYRQQPGQSLTLIATANQGSEATYESGFVIDKFPISRPNLTFSTLTVSNMSPEDSSIYLCSVVSDSNQPQHFGDGTRLSIL.

The genes are TRBV13 and TRBJ1-6; D remains ambiguous. V lost 4 bases to trimming and J lost 5 bases, with 12 bases between them. The CDR3 runs to 15 residues. Germline V gene sequence: CDR1 PRHDT, CDR2 FYEKMQ (reference sequence). CDR3 sequence: CASSSWTRDNSPLHF. CDR3 sequence (DNA): TGTGCCAGCAGCTCCTGGACCCGGGATAATTCACCCCTCCACTTT.

The chain combines TRBV9 with TRBJ2-1; TRBD2 aligns across 7 bases. This CDR3 spans 15 amino acids. V trimming: 0 bases; J trimming: 4 bases; junction bases outside the gene matches: 4. The germline CDR1 and CDR2 sequences are SGDLS and YYNGEE. The CDR3 is CASSVGGGEYNEQFF. The DNA for the CDR3 is TGTGCCAGCAGCGTAGGGGGGGGGGAATACAATGAGCAGTTCTTC.

This clonotype showed up just once. The junction does not match germline at one end; this may be a read error. The rearrangement joins TRBV12-3 or TRBV12-4 to TRBJ2-5, with a weak D call TRBD2 (5 bases). The CDR3 runs to 15 residues. CDR3 residues: CVSSSTRTAFGSPYF. CDR3 bases: TGTGTCAGCAGTTCGACTCGGACTGCCTTCGGTTCTCCGTACTTC.

The chain links TRBV5-1 to TRBJ1-1, with 10 bases matching TRBD1. The germline V gene has CDR1 SGHRS and CDR2 YFSETQ. The CDR3 is 16 residues long. The V gene end was trimmed by 3 bases and the J gene end by 1 base; junction bases not matched to a gene: 6. CDR3 sequence (DNA): TGCGCCAGCAGCTCCCGGGACAGGGGACCGAACACTGAAGCTTTCTTT. It is translated as CASSSRDRGPNTEAFF.

The chain combines TRBV2 with TRBJ2-1, with D tentatively TRBD1 or TRBD2 (5 bases each). V lost 6 bases and J lost 7, with 10 bases in between. The CDR3 consists of 12 residues. Germline-derived CDR1 and CDR2 are SNHLY and FYNNEI. The CDR3 reads CASRGDNNEQFF. Here the CDR3 DNA reads TGTGCCAGCAGGGGGGATAATAATGAGCAGTTCTTC.

This clonotype was counted only a few times. The chain is built from TRBV3-1 and TRBJ2-3; 10 bases align to TRBD2. This CDR3 region has 18 residues. Looked up from germline, CDR1 is LGHDT and CDR2 is YNNKEL (reference sequence). V dropped 4 bases and J dropped 0; count of bases not matched to a gene: 10. Here the CDR3 reads CASSRVWTSGASTDTQYF. In DNA, the CDR3 is TGTGCCAGCAGCCGGGTCTGGACTAGCGGTGCTAGCACAGATACGCAGTATTTT.

This clonotype has a handful of counts. This chain connects TRBV29-1 to TRBJ2-1, with D maybe TRBD2 (6 bases). The V end lost 8 bases, the J end lost 7 bases, and 15 bases lay between the germline ends. CDR1 and CDR2 from the germline V gene are SQVTM and ANQGSEA. The CDR3 is 12 residues long. CDR3 bases: TGCAGCATGGGGCCGCGGGGAAATGAGCAGTTCTTC. Translated: CSMGPRGNEQFF.